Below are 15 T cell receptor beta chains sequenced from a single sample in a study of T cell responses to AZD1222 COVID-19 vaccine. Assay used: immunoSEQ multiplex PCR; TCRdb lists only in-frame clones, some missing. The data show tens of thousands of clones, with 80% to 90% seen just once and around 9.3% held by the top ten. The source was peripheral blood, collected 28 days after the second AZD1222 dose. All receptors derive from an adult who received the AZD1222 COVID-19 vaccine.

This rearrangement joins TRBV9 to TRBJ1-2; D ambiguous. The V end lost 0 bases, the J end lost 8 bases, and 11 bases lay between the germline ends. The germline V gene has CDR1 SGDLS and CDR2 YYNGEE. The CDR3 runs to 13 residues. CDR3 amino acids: CASSVGQFGGYTF. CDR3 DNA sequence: TGTGCCAGCAGCGTAGGGCAATTTGGAGGCTACACCTTC.

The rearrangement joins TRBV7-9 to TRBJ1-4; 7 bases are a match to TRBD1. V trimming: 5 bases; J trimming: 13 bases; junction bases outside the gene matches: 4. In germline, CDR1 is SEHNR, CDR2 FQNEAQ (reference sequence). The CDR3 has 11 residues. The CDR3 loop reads CASSQQGSLFF. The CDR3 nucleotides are TGTGCCAGCAGCCAACAGGGGTCACTGTTTTTT. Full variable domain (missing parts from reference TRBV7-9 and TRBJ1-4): DTGVSQNPRHKITKRGQNVTFRCDPISEHNRLYWYRQTLGQGPEFLTYFQNEAQLEKSRLLSDRFSAERPKGSFSTLEIQRTEQGDSAMYLCASSQQGSLFFGSGTQLSVL.

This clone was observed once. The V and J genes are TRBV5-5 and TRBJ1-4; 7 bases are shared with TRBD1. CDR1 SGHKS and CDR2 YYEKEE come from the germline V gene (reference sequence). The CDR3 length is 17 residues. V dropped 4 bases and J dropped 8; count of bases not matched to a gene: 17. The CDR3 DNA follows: TGTGCCAGCAGCAGCCGACAGGGCTTTATTGTAGAGGAAAAACTGTTTTTT. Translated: CASSSRQGFIVEEKLFF.

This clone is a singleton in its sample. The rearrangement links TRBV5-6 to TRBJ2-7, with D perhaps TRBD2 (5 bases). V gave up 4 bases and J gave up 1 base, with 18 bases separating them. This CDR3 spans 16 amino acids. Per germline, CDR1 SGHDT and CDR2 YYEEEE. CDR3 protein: CASSAPAGLASYEQYV. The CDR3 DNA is TGTGCCAGCAGCGCCCCCGCCGGACTTGCGTCCTACGAGCAGTACGTC.

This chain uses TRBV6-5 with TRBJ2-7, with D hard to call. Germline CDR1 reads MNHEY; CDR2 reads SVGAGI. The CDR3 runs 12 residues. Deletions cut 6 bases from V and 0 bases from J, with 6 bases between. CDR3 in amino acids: CASRTSSYEQYF. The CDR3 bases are TGTGCCAGCAGAACGTCCTCCTACGAGCAGTACTTC.

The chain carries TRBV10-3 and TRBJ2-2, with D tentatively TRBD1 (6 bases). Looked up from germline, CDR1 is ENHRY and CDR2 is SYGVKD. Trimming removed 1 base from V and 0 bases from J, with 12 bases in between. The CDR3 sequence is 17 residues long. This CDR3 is CAISEWGTRSNTGELFF. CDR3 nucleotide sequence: TGTGCCATCAGTGAGTGGGGGACACGATCGAACACCGGGGAGCTGTTTTTT.

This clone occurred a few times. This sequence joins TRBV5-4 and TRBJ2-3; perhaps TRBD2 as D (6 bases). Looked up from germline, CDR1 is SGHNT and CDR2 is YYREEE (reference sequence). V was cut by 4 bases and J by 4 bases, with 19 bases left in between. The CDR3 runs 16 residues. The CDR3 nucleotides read TGTGCCAGCAGCCTCCGTGGGGGGAGGATGGCAGATACGCAGTATTTT. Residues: CASSLRGGRMADTQYF.

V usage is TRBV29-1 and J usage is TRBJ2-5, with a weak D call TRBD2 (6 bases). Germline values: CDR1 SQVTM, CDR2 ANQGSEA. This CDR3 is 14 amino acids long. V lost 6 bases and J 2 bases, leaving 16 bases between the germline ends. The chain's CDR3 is CSVNPRDLQETQYF. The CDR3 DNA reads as TGCAGCGTGAACCCCCGGGACTTACAAGAGACCCAGTACTTC.

CDR3 protein: CSVEGGTGELFF. Written as DNA, the CDR3 is TGCAGCGTTGAAGGAGGCACCGGGGAGCTGTTTTTT. The chain employs TRBV29-1 and TRBJ2-2; D is unresolved. The germline CDR1 and CDR2 sequences are SQVTM and ANQGSEA. With 1 base removed from V and 4 bases from J, the gap between germline ends came to 4 bases. This CDR3 has 12 amino acids.

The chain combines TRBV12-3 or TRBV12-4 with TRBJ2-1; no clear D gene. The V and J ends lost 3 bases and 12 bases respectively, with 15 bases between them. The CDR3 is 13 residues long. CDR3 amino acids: CASSFFESLWQFF. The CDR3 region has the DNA TGTGCCAGCAGTTTTTTCGAAAGCCTTTGGCAGTTCTTC.

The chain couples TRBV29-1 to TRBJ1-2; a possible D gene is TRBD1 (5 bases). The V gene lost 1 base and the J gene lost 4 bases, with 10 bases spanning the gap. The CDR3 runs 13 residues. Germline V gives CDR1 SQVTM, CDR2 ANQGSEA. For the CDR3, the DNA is TGCAGCGTTGAAGCTCAGGGCACCTATGGCTACACCTTC. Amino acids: CSVEAQGTYGYTF.

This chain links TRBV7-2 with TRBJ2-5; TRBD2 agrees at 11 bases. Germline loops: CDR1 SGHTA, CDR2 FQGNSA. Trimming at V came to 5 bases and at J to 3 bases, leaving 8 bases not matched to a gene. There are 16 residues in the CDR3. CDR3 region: CASSLGGLAGKETQYF. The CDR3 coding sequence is TGTGCCAGCAGCCTAGGAGGACTAGCGGGTAAAGAGACCCAGTACTTC.

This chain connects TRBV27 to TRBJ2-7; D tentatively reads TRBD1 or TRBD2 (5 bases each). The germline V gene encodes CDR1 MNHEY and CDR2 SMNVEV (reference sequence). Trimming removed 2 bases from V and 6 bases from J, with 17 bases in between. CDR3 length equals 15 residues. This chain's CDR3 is CASSLQGRESSEQYF. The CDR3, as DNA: TGTGCCAGCAGTTTACAGGGCAGGGAGTCTTCCGAGCAGTACTTC.

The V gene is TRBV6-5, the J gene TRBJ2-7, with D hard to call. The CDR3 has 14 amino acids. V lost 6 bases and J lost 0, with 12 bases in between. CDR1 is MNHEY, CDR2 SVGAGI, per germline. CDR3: CASRGSASSYEQYV. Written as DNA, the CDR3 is TGTGCCAGCAGGGGAAGTGCGAGCTCCTACGAGCAGTACGTC.

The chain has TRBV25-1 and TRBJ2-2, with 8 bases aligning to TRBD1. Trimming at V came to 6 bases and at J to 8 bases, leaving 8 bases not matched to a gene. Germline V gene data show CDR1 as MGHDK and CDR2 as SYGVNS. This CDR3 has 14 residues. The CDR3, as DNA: TGTGCCAGCAGCCGACAGGGGTTCCGTGGGGAGCTGTTTTTT. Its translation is CASSRQGFRGELFF.